The 23 T cell receptor beta chains given below trace back to one sample, sequenced in a study of blood T cell repertoires in COVID-19. Sequenced by immunoSEQ multiplex PCR; TCRdb stores in-frame clones only, minus some. The table shows fewer than 250,000 clones, with over 75% occurring only once. Sequenced: peripheral blood. The receptors here all came from a man aged 45-60 years with COVID-19, enrolled during active disease.

This sequence joins TRBV15 and TRBJ2-1; no definite D call. The CDR3 extends over 17 amino acids. With 0 bases removed from V and 3 bases from J, the gap between germline ends came to 15 bases. Looked up from germline, CDR1 is LNHNV and CDR2 is YYDKDF (reference sequence). The CDR3 sequence: CATSRDNRMTGYNEQFF. CDR3 DNA: TGTGCCACCAGCAGAGATAACCGCATGACGGGCTACAATGAGCAGTTCTTC.

This chain joins TRBV4-3 and TRBJ2-3; 11 nucleotides line up with TRBD1. The CDR3 covers 19 residues. V trimming: 0 bases; J trimming: 4 bases; junction bases outside the gene matches: 12. The V gene's germline CDR1 is LGHNA and CDR2 YSLEER. DNA for the CDR3: TGCGCCAGCAGCCAAGATTTTCCTCCCGAGGGACAGGGGGCAGATACGCAGTATTTT. Amino acids: CASSQDFPPEGQGADTQYF.

A note on this clone: A much larger clone lies a single base off, so this may be a read error. This sequence joins TRBV7-2 and TRBJ1-1, with D maybe TRBD1 (5 bases). Germline V gives CDR1 SGHTA, CDR2 FQGNSA. The CDR3 sequence is 13 residues long. V dropped 3 bases and J dropped 1 base, with 6 bases sitting between them. This chain's CDR3 is CASSFQGNTEAFF. CDR3 DNA sequence: TGTGCCAGCAGCTTCCAGGGGAACACTGAAGCTTTCTTT.

The chain has TRBV4-2 and TRBJ2-7, with TRBD2 identical over 9 bases. The CDR3 totals 16 residues. Germline V gene data show CDR1 as LGHNA and CDR2 as YNFKEQ. V lost 0 bases and J lost 4; bases outside the gene matches: 7. DNA for the CDR3: TGTGCCAGCAGCCAAGAAGGGCTAGCGGGAATTTACGAGCAGTACTTC. Protein product: CASSQEGLAGIYEQYF.

The chain carries TRBV24-1 and TRBJ2-1; D may be TRBD2 (6 bases). The CDR3 has 15 amino acids. The germline V and J ends were trimmed by 4 bases and 6 bases, with 15 bases remaining between them. Germline V lookup: CDR1 KGHDR, CDR2 SFDVKD. The CDR3 here is CATSDIRDSGNEQFF. For the CDR3, the DNA is TGTGCCACCAGTGACATCCGGGACTCAGGCAATGAGCAGTTCTTC.

This chain joins TRBV28 and TRBJ1-4; no firm D call. Trimming cost V 1 base and J 8 bases, with 11 bases left between them. From germline, CDR1 is MDHEN and CDR2 SYDVKM. The length of the CDR3 is 14 residues. The CDR3 DNA is TGTGCCAGCAGTTTATTCAAGGGAGGGGAAAAACTGTTTTTT. This encodes CASSLFKGGEKLFF.

A single count supports this clone. The chain recombines TRBV10-3 with TRBJ1-1; D possibly corresponds to TRBD1 (5 bases). Per germline, CDR1 ENHRY and CDR2 SYGVKD. The V end was cut by 7 bases, the J end by 5 bases, with 14 bases between. This CDR3 has 13 amino acids. The CDR3 region is CAITPGFGTEAFF. CDR3 sequence (DNA): TGTGCCATCACCCCAGGGTTCGGGACTGAAGCTTTCTTT.

The J gene is TRBJ1-1, the V gene TRBV12-3 or TRBV12-4, with D unresolved. The CDR3 has 13 residues. Trimming left V 2 bases short and J 3 bases short, with 7 bases between. The CDR3 DNA reads as TGTGCCAGCAGTTTATGGGAGTACACTGAAGCTTTCTTT. This codes for CASSLWEYTEAFF.

A remark on this clone: Within the sample, other DNA sequences also encode this same CDR3. The chain employs TRBV12-3 or TRBV12-4 and TRBJ2-5, with TRBD1 identical over 11 bases. The ends lost 6 bases at V and 4 bases at J; junction bases unmatched: 1. The CDR3 length is 13 residues. The CDR3 protein is CASRGTGGETQYF. The CDR3 DNA sequence: TGTGCCAGCAGGGGGACAGGGGGAGAGACCCAGTACTTC.

The V gene is TRBV6-5, the J gene TRBJ1-3, with 7 nucleotides matching TRBD1. CDR3 length equals 15 residues. Germline V CDR1 and CDR2: MNHEY, SVGAGI. V shed 6 bases, J shed 2 bases, and the junction held 7 bases outside the gene matches. The CDR3 DNA reads as TGTGCCAGCAGGAAGGGGGCGGACGCTGGAAACACCATATATTTT. Its protein is CASRKGADAGNTIYF.

This chain joins TRBV29-1 and TRBJ1-1; TRBD1 matches at 10 bases. CDR1 and CDR2 from the germline V gene are SQVTM and ANQGSEA. This CDR3 region has 13 residues. Trimming cost V 7 bases and J 5 bases; bases outside gene matches: 7. CDR3 amino acids: CSAGQGDETEAFF. The CDR3 DNA is TGCAGCGCTGGACAGGGGGATGAGACTGAAGCTTTCTTT.

This sequence joins TRBV3-1 (or the pseudogene TRBV3-2) and TRBJ2-3; 12 nucleotides agree with TRBD2. V lost 4 bases and J lost 5; bases outside the gene matches: 4. There are 15 residues in the CDR3. Germline V lookup: CDR1 LGHDT, CDR2 YNNKEL (reference sequence). CDR3 bases: TGTGCCAGCAGCCCCCTAGCGGGAGGGGGAGATACGCAGTATTTT. Protein product: CASSPLAGGGDTQYF.

The genes are TRBV14 and TRBJ2-2; D possibly corresponds to TRBD2 (6 bases). V gave up 4 bases and J gave up 4 bases, with 16 bases separating them. Germline V gives CDR1 SGHDN, CDR2 FVKESK. This CDR3 comprises 16 residues. This CDR3 reads CASSLLGGVATGELFF. DNA of the CDR3: TGTGCCAGCAGCCTTCTCGGGGGAGTGGCCACCGGGGAGCTGTTTTTT.

This chain's CDR3 is CASSAGTGGWFGYTF. The CDR3 nucleotides are TGTGCCAGCAGCGCGGGGACAGGGGGTTGGTTTGGCTACACCTTC. This rearrangement joins TRBV7-9 to TRBJ1-2; 11 nucleotides match TRBD1. With V trimmed by 5 bases and J by 7 bases, 9 bases remained unmatched. This CDR3 contains 15 residues. Germline CDR1 and CDR2: SEHNR and FQNEAQ (reference sequence).

This clone was observed a few times. The chain is built from TRBV10-1 and TRBJ2-3; TRBD2 agrees at 10 bases. This CDR3 comprises 17 residues. Germline V CDR1 and CDR2: WNHNN, SYGVQD (reference sequence). After removal of 4 bases from V and 1 base from J, the junction contained 8 bases not matched to a gene. CDR3 bases: TGCGCCAGCAGTGCGGGACTAGCGTCGATCCGCACAGATACGCAGTATTTT. Translating gives CASSAGLASIRTDTQYF.

Here the CDR3 reads CASSPSSGYTEAFF. The DNA of the CDR3 is TGTGCCAGCTCACCATCTTCAGGGTATACTGAAGCTTTCTTT. This chain joins TRBV18 and TRBJ1-1; a weak D match, TRBD1 (5 bases). The length of the CDR3 is 14 residues. With 2 bases removed from V and 5 bases from J, the gap between germline ends came to 12 bases. The germline gives CDR1 KGHSH, CDR2 LQKENI.

The chain employs TRBV18 and TRBJ2-7; TRBD1 aligns across 9 bases. Germline assignment: CDR1 KGHSH and CDR2 LQKENI. After removal of 4 bases from V and 2 bases from J, the junction contained 3 bases not matched to a gene. The CDR3 spans 14 residues. CDR3 sequence: CASSRGTGTYEQYF. Here the CDR3 DNA reads TGTGCCAGCTCACGGGGGACAGGGACCTACGAGCAGTACTTC. Full variable domain (outside the CDR3, taken from reference TRBV18 and TRBJ2-7): NAGVMQNPRHLVRRRGQEARLRCSPMKGHSHVYWYRQLPEEGLKFMVYLQKENIIDESGMPKERFSAEFPKEGPSILRIQQVVRGDSAAYFCASSRGTGTYEQYFGPGTRLTVT.

The chain combines TRBV5-4 with TRBJ1-6; the match to TRBD1 covers 8 bases. J gave up 6 bases and V 6 bases, and 5 bases lay outside the gene matches. This CDR3 comprises 14 residues. The germline CDR1 and CDR2 sequences are SGHNT and YYREEE (reference sequence). The CDR3 region is CASTSQGANSPLHF. The CDR3 DNA reads as TGTGCCAGCACGAGCCAGGGGGCTAATTCACCCCTCCACTTT.

The chain is built from TRBV7-9 and TRBJ2-7; D gene ambiguous. The V gene's germline CDR1 is SEHNR and CDR2 FQNEAQ (reference sequence). The CDR3 covers 14 residues. The V and J ends lost 2 bases and 1 base respectively, with 9 bases between them. The CDR3 sequence is CASSLRGISYEQYF. The CDR3 DNA reads as TGTGCCAGCAGCTTAAGAGGAATTTCCTACGAGCAGTACTTC.

V gene TRBV5-6 combines with J gene TRBJ1-6; D might be TRBD1 (5 bases). Germline V gene data show CDR1 as SGHDT and CDR2 as YYEEEE. The CDR3 sequence is 15 residues long. The V gene lost 1 base and the J gene lost 10 bases, with 15 bases spanning the gap. The CDR3 DNA reads TGTGCCAGCAGCTTGAAGGCAGGGTTGGGCTCACCCCTCCACTTT. This encodes CASSLKAGLGSPLHF. The full variable domain, its missing parts supplied by reference TRBV5-6 and TRBJ1-6, is DAGVTQSPTHLIKTRGQQVTLRCSPKSGHDTVSWYQQALGQGPQFIFQYYEEEERQRGNFPDRFSGHQFPNYSSELNVNALLLGDSALYLCASSLKAGLGSPLHFGNGTRLTVT.

The CDR3 DNA reads TGCGCCAGCAGCTTGACTGCCCGGGGCACTGAAGCTTTCTTT. This translates into CASSLTARGTEAFF. V usage is TRBV5-1 and J usage is TRBJ1-1; D is ambiguous. The germline CDR1 and CDR2 sequences are SGHRS and YFSETQ. V lost 1 base and J 4 bases, leaving 11 bases between the germline ends. The length of the CDR3 is 14 residues.

V gene TRBV5-8 combines with J gene TRBJ2-2; weak D call: TRBD2 (6 bases). Germline-derived CDR1 and CDR2 are SGHTS and YDEGEE. This CDR3 comprises 15 residues. Trimming left V 4 bases short and J 4 bases short, with 14 bases between. For the CDR3, the DNA is TGTGCCAGCAGCGCGGGAAGGGGAGGCACCGGGGAGCTGTTTTTT. The encoded protein is CASSAGRGGTGELFF.

The gene calls are TRBV19 and TRBJ2-6, with 8 bases aligning to TRBD1. The CDR3 extends over 18 amino acids. With V trimmed by 5 bases and J by 1 base, 10 bases remained unmatched. Per germline, CDR1 LNHDA and CDR2 SQIVND (reference sequence). The CDR3 loop is CASSSRAGGVSGANVLTF. Here the CDR3 DNA reads TGTGCCAGTAGTTCCCGGGCAGGGGGCGTATCTGGGGCCAACGTCCTGACTTTC.